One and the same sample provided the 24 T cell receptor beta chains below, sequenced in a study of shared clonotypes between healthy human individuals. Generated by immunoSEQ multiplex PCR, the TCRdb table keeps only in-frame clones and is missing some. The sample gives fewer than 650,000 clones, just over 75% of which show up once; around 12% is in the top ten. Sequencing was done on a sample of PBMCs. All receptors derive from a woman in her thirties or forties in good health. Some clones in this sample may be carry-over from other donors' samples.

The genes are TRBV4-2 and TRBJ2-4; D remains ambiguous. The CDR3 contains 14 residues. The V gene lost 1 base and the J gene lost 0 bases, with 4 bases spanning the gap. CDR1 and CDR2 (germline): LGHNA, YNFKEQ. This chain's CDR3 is CASSQGPAKNIQYF. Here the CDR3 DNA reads TGTGCCAGCAGCCAAGGCCCAGCCAAAAACATTCAGTACTTC.

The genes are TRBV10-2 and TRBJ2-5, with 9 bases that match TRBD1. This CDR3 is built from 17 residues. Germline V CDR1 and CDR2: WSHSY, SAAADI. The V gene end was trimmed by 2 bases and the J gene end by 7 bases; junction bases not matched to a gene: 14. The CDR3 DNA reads TGCGCCAGCAGTGAGAATACCGGGACAGGGACAGTTAGGACCCAGTACTTC. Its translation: CASSENTGTGTVRTQYF.

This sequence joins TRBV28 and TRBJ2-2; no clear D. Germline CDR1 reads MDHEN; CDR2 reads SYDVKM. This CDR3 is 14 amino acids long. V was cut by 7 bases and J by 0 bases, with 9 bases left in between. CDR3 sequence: CASKQRPNTGELFF. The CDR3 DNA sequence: TGTGCCAGCAAACAGCGACCGAACACCGGGGAGCTGTTTTTT.

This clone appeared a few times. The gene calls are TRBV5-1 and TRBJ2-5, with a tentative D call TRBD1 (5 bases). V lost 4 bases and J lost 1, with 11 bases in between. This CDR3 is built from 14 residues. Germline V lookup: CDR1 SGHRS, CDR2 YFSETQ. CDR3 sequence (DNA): TGCGCCAGCAGCCCCTCTGACAGCCAAGAGACCCAGTACTTC. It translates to CASSPSDSQETQYF.

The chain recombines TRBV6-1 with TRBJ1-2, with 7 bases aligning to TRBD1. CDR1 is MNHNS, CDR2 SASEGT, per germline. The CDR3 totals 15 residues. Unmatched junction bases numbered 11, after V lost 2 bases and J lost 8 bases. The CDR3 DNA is TGTGCCAGCAGTGAAACTTGGGACAGTTCGGGAGGCTACACCTTC. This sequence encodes CASSETWDSSGGYTF.

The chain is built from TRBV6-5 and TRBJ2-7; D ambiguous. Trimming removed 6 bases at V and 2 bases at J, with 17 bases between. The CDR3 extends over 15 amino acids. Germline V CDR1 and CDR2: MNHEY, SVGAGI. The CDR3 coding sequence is TGTGCCAGCAGCCCCAGAGGAACCGTAACCTACGAGCAGTACTTC. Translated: CASSPRGTVTYEQYF.

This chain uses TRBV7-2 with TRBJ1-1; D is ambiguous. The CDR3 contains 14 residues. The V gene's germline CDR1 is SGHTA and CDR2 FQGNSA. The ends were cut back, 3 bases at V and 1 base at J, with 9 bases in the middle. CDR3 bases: TGTGCCAGCAGCTTCAGATGGGGGAACACTGAAGCTTTCTTT. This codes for CASSFRWGNTEAFF.

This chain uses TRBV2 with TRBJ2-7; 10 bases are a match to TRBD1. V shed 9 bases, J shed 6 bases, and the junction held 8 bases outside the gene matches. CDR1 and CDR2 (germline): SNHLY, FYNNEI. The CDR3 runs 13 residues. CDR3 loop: CASLGQGVGEQYF. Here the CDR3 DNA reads TGTGCCAGTCTTGGACAGGGGGTTGGCGAGCAGTACTTC.

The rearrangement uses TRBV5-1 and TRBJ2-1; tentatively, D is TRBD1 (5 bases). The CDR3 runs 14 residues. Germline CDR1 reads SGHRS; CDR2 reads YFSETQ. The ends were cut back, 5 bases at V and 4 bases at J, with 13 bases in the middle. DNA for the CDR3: TGCGCCAGCAGTGTGACAGAGAGTTACAATGAGCAGTTCTTC. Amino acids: CASSVTESYNEQFF.

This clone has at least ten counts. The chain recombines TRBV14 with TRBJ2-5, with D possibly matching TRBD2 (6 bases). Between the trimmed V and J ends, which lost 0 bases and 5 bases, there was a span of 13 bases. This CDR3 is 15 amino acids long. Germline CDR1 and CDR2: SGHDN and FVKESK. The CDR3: CASSQDRGFLETQYF. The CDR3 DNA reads TGTGCCAGCAGCCAAGATCGGGGGTTTTTGGAGACCCAGTACTTC.

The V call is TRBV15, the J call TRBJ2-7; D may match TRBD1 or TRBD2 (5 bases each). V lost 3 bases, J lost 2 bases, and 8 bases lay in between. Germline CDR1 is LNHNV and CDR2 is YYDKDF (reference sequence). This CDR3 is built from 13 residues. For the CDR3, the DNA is TGTGCCACCAGCAGCCGGGGCCCCTACGAGCAGTACTTC. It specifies CATSSRGPYEQYF.

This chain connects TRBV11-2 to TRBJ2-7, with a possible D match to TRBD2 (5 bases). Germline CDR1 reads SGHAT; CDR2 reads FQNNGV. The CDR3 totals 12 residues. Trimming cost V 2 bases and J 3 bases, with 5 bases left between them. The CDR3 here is CASSLTSYEQYF. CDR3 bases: TGTGCCAGCAGCTTAACTAGCTACGAGCAGTACTTC.

The CDR3 region has the DNA TGTGCCACCCGGGCCTCCGAGGACTATGAGCAGTTCTTC. It translates to CATRASEDYEQFF. The chain has TRBV4-2 and TRBJ2-1, with D tentatively TRBD2 (5 bases). V lost 10 bases to trimming and J lost 8 bases, with 18 bases between them. The CDR3 covers 13 residues. Germline values: CDR1 LGHNA, CDR2 YNFKEQ.

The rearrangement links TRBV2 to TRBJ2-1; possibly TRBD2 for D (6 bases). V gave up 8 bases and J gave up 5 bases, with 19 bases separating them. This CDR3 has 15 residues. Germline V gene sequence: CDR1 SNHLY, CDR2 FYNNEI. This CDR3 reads CASFGAGLENNEQFF. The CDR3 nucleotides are TGTGCCAGCTTTGGGGCGGGACTGGAGAACAATGAGCAGTTCTTC.

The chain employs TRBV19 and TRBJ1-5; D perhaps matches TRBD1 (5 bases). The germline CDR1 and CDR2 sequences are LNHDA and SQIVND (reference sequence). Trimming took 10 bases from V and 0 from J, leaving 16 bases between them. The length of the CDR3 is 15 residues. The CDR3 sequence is CATSKGANSNQPQHF. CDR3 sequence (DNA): TGTGCCACCTCCAAAGGGGCTAATAGCAATCAGCCCCAGCATTTT.

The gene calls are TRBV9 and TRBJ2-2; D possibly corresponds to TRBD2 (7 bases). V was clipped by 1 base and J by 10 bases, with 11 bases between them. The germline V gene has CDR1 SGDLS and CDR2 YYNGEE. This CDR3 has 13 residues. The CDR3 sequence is CASSVTGGKELFF. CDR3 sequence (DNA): TGTGCCAGCAGCGTAACGGGGGGCAAGGAGCTGTTTTTT.

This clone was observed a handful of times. The CDR3 loop is CASSTRTFYEQYF. The CDR3 nucleotides are TGTGCCAGTAGTACCCGGACCTTCTACGAGCAGTACTTC. V usage is TRBV19 and J usage is TRBJ2-7; no reliable D call. V was clipped by 4 bases and J by 3 bases, with 10 bases between them. The V gene's germline CDR1 is LNHDA and CDR2 SQIVND (reference sequence). This CDR3 spans 13 amino acids.

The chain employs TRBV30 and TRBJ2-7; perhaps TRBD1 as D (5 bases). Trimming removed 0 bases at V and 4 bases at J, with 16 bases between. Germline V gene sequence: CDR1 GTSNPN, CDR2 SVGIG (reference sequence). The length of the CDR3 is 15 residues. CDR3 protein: CAWSVSSQGGYEQYF. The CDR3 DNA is TGTGCCTGGAGTGTGAGTTCCCAGGGTGGGTACGAGCAGTACTTC. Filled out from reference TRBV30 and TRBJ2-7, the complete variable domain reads SQTIHQWPATLVQPVGSPLSLECTVEGTSNPNLYWYRQAAGRGLQLLFYSVGIGQISSEVPQNLSASRPQDRQFILSSKKLLLSDSGFYLCAWSVSSQGGYEQYFGPGTRLTVT.

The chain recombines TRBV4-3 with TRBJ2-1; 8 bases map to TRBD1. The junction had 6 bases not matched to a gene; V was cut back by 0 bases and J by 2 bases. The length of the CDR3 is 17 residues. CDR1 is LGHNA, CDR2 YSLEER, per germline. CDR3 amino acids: CASSQDRRGRPYNEQFF. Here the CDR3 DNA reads TGCGCCAGCAGCCAAGATCGCAGGGGGCGACCCTACAATGAGCAGTTCTTC.

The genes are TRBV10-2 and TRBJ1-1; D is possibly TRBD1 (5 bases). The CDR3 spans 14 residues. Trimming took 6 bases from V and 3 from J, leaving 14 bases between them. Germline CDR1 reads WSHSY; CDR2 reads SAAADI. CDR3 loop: CASRGGDVDTEAFF. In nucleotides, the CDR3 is TGCGCCAGCAGGGGGGGGGATGTGGACACTGAAGCTTTCTTT.

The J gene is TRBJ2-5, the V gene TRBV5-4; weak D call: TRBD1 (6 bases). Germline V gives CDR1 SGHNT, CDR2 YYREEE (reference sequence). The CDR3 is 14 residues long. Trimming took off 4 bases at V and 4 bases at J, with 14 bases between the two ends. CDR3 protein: CASSLGQRRETQYF. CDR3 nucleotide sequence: TGTGCCAGCAGCCTCGGACAGCGGCGAGAGACCCAGTACTTC. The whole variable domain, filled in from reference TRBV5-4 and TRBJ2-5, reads ETGVTQSPTHLIKTRGQQVTLRCSSQSGHNTVSWYQQALGQGPQFIFQYYREEENGRGNFPPRFSGLQFPNYSSELNVNALELDDSALYLCASSLGQRRETQYFGPGTRLLVL.

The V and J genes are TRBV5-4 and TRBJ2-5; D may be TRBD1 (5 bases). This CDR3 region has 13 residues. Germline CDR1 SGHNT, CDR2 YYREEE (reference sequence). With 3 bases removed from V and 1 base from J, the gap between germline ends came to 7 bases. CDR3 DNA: TGTGCCAGCAGCTCGGACATCCAAGAGACCCAGTACTTC. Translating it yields CASSSDIQETQYF.

The CDR3 DNA reads TGTGCCAGCAGCTTAGGGACTAGCGGGCGGACTCTATACAATGAGCAGTTCTTC. Translated: CASSLGTSGRTLYNEQFF. The rearrangement links TRBV7-2 to TRBJ2-1; TRBD2 agrees at 11 bases. The CDR3 totals 18 residues. Per the germline V gene, CDR1 is SGHTA and CDR2 is FQGNSA. Unmatched junction bases numbered 9, after V lost 1 base and J lost 4 bases.

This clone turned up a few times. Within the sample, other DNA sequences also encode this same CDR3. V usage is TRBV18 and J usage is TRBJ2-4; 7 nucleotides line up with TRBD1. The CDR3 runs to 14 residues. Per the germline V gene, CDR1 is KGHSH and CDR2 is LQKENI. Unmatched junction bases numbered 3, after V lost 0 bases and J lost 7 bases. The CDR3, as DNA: TGTGCCAGCTCACCACCGACAGGGTCGAACATTCAGTACTTC. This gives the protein CASSPPTGSNIQYF.